The 4 T cell receptor beta chains below were found in one sample sequenced in a study of T cells in Graves' hyperthyroidism and ophthalmopathy. Authors of the study amplified TCR beta CDR3 regions from RNA transcripts. A first-round RT-PCR of the TCR CDR3 used the HTBI primer set. MiXCR, applied by TCRdb to the multiplex PCR reads, yields one record per CDR3 protein. Of 300,000 to 450,000 distinct CDR3 sequences in the sample, 11% to 15% are singletons; the top ten hold approximately 11%. Sequencing was performed on blood. All receptors derive from a woman aged 55-70 years with Graves' hyperthyroidism.

In this sample, this clonotype turned up many times. This chain uses TRBV12-3 or TRBV12-4 with TRBJ1-2; possible D gene TRBD1, 5 bases. Between the trimmed V and J ends, which lost 7 bases and 8 bases, there was a span of 20 bases. This CDR3 has 14 residues. CDR3 sequence (DNA): TGTGCCAGCACCGACTCCGAGCGGGGCCTAGGCTACACCTTC. It yields the protein CASTDSERGLGYTF.

This sequence joins TRBV3-1 and TRBJ2-7; TRBD2 matches at 16 bases. This CDR3 comprises 20 residues. Losses at the gene ends were 0 bases for V and 4 bases for J; bases not matched to a gene: 12. Germline V gene lookup returns CDR1 LGHDT and CDR2 YNNKEL (reference sequence). The CDR3 region has the DNA TGTGCCAGCAGCCAAGAAAGGAGCGCTGGGACTAGCGGGAGGGGTTACGAGCAGTACTTC. Translated: CASSQERSAGTSGRGYEQYF.

This clonotype was seen ten or more times. The rearrangement uses TRBV28 and TRBJ1-2; tentative D call: TRBD1 (6 bases). The length of the CDR3 is 14 residues. CDR1 and CDR2 from the germline V gene are MDHEN and SYDVKM. Trimming removed 2 bases from V and 4 bases from J, with 11 bases in between. The CDR3 nucleotides read TGTGCCAGCAGTTTACGGGGGGGGGCCTATGGCTACACCTTC. It is translated as CASSLRGGAYGYTF.

This clonotype was picked up a small number of times. The chain combines TRBV5-4 with TRBJ2-3; tentative D call: TRBD1 (5 bases). V dropped 3 bases and J dropped 5 bases, with 7 bases sitting between them. CDR3 length equals 12 residues. Germline V gene sequence: CDR1 SGHNT, CDR2 YYREEE (reference sequence). The CDR3 sequence is CASSYDRDTQYF. DNA of the CDR3: TGTGCCAGCAGCTATGACAGAGATACGCAGTATTTT.